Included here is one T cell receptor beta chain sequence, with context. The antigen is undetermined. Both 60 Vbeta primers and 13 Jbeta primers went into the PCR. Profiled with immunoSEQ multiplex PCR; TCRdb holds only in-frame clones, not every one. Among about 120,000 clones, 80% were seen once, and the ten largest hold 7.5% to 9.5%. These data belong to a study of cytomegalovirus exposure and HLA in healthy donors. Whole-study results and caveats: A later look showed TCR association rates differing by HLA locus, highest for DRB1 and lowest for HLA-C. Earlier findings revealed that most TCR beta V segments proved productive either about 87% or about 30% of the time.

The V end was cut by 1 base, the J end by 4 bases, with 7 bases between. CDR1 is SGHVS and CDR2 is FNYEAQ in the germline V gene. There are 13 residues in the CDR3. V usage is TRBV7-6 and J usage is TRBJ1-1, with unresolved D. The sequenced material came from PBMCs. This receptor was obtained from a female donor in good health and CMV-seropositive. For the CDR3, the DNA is TGTGCCAGCAGCTTAGAGATAGCCACTGAAGCTTTCTTT. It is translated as CASSLEIATEAFF.